A selection of T cell receptor beta chains follows, all from one sample in a study of cytomegalovirus exposure and HLA in healthy donors. The repertoire was sequenced with immunoSEQ multiplex PCR; TCRdb's copy has only in-frame clones and lacks some. The sample has more than 150,000 clones, approximately 82% seen once. Source material: PBMCs. The receptors were sampled from a girl aged 2 to 9 in good health and CMV-seropositive. CDR3s include the opening cysteine and the closing phenylalanine or tryptophan. Each record gives: D gene, clone size, V gene, J gene, CDR3 DNA, CDR3 protein. D genes are given only for firm matches. The size field is filled for only some rows; it gives once, few, many or a size class.

D: TRBD2; size: .; V: TRBV5-1; J: TRBJ2-3; DNA: TGCGCCAGCAGCTTGGTGGGGACTAGCGGGTACACAGATACGCAGTATTTT; CDR3: CASSLVGTSGYTDTQYF
D: TRBD2; size: few; V: TRBV4-1; J: TRBJ2-1; DNA: TGCGCCAGCAGCCAAGGACTAGCGGACTACAATGAGCAGTTCTTC; CDR3: CASSQGLADYNEQFF
D: TRBD1; size: .; V: TRBV6-6; J: TRBJ1-5; DNA: TGTGCCAGCACCCCCTGGGACAGTCCGAATCAGCCCCAGCATTTT; CDR3: CASTPWDSPNQPQHF
D: .; size: few; V: TRBV5-6; J: TRBJ1-5; DNA: TGTGCCAGCAGCTTGGCTATGAATAGCAATCAGCCCCAGCATTTT; CDR3: CASSLAMNSNQPQHF
D: .; size: once; V: TRBV10-3; J: TRBJ2-7; DNA: TGTGCCATCAGTAGAGCTGGCTCCTACGAGCAGTACTTC; CDR3: CAISRAGSYEQYF
D: .; size: once; V: TRBV27; J: TRBJ1-4; DNA: TGTGCCAGCAGTTTTACAGGGAGAGAAAAACTGTTTTTT; CDR3: CASSFTGREKLFF
D: TRBD1; size: .; V: TRBV4-1; J: TRBJ2-6; DNA: TGCGCCAGCAGCTGGGACAGGGCCAACGTCCTGACCTTC; CDR3: CASSWDRANVLTF
D: TRBD2; size: .; V: TRBV9; J: TRBJ2-1; DNA: TGTGCCAGCAGCGAGACTAGCGCCTACAATGAGCAGTTCTTC; CDR3: CASSETSAYNEQFF
D: .; size: .; V: TRBV28; J: TRBJ1-5; DNA: TGTGCCAGCAGTTTACGTTACAGGTTGGAAGTTCGACAGCCCCAGCATTTT; CDR3: CASSLRYRLEVRQPQHF
D: .; size: few; V: TRBV10-1; J: TRBJ1-5; DNA: TGCGCCAGCAGTGAGGCAGGGTTCAATCAGCCCCAGCATTTT; CDR3: CASSEAGFNQPQHF
D: .; size: .; V: TRBV6-5; J: TRBJ1-1; DNA: TGTGCCAGCAGTTACGACAGATTTAACACTGAAGCTTTCTTT; CDR3: CASSYDRFNTEAFF
D: .; size: .; V: TRBV30; J: TRBJ1-5; DNA: TGTGCCTGGAGTGTATTCCCAGGTTTGCAGCCCCAGCATTTT; CDR3: CAWSVFPGLQPQHF
D: .; size: few; V: TRBV6-6; J: TRBJ2-7; DNA: TGTGCCAGCAGCTCCCTTAGAGGATCCTACGAGCAGTACTTC; CDR3: CASSSLRGSYEQYF
D: .; size: .; V: TRBV29-1; J: TRBJ1-2; DNA: TGCAGCGTTGTTTTCTTATCAGCTAACTATGGCTACACCTTC; CDR3: CSVVFLSANYGYTF
D: .; size: .; V: TRBV7-2; J: TRBJ2-1; DNA: TGTGCCAGCAGCTTAATAACGGGATACAATGAGCAGTTCTTC; CDR3: CASSLITGYNEQFF
D: .; size: .; V: TRBV6-6; J: TRBJ1-3; DNA: TGTGCCAGCAGCCTGCCTAGAAGGTCTGGAAACACCATATATTTT; CDR3: CASSLPRRSGNTIYF
D: TRBD2; size: .; V: TRBV10-3; J: TRBJ2-5; DNA: TGTGCCATCAGTTCTTTAGCGGGAGCCCTGTACCAAGAGACCCAGTACTTC; CDR3: CAISSLAGALYQETQYF
D: .; size: .; V: TRBV27; J: TRBJ1-1; DNA: TGTGCCAGCAGCGATCAGGAGAACACTGAAGCTTTCTTT; CDR3: CASSDQENTEAFF
D: .; size: few; V: TRBV5-6; J: TRBJ1-1; DNA: TGTGCCAGCAGCTTGAGCCCCATGTCGACTGAAGCTTTCTTT; CDR3: CASSLSPMSTEAFF
D: .; size: .; V: TRBV30; J: TRBJ2-5; DNA: TGTGCCTGGAGCCCTAGTTATGAGACCCAGTACTTC; CDR3: CAWSPSYETQYF
D: TRBD1; size: .; V: TRBV2; J: TRBJ2-1; DNA: TGTGCCAGCAGGGAAGGGACAGGGTACAATGAGCAGTTCTTC; CDR3: CASREGTGYNEQFF
D: TRBD2; size: .; V: TRBV10-3; J: TRBJ2-7; DNA: TGTGCCATCCGGACGGGGACTAGCGGGCCCTACGAGCAGTACTTC; CDR3: CAIRTGTSGPYEQYF
D: TRBD2; size: .; V: TRBV9; J: TRBJ2-4; DNA: TGTGCCAGCAGCGCCGGGACTAGCGGGAGCAAAAACATTCAGTACTTC; CDR3: CASSAGTSGSKNIQYF
D: .; size: .; V: TRBV6-1; J: TRBJ1-2; DNA: TGTGCCAGCAGATCCACAGGCGTCAGCGGCTACACCTTC; CDR3: CASRSTGVSGYTF
D: TRBD2; size: .; V: TRBV28; J: TRBJ2-1; DNA: TGTGCCAGCAGTTTGTATAGCGGGAACCCAAACTACAATGAGCAGTTCTTC; CDR3: CASSLYSGNPNYNEQFF